This record covers a single TCR beta chain. Its antigen is currently unknown. Primed by a sample-barcoded 5' primer and a J-beta primer mix, a second PCR proceeded for about 6 to 12 cycles. TCRdb independently ran MiXCR on the 5' RACE reads; one entry per CDR3 protein. The sample yields 800,000 to 1,000,000 distinct CDR3 sequences, 48% seen once. This record belongs to a study of blood T cells in healthy people across ages. The CDR3 is 16 amino acids. The V gene's germline CDR1 is SGHRS and CDR2 YFSETQ. V shed 0 bases, J shed 5 bases, and the junction held 6 bases outside the gene matches. Peripheral blood samples of around 11 milliliters were drawn from each donor. Whenever a sample was processed, at least 7 million PBMCs were isolated. The study's findings and limits: Age advanced and TCR beta diversity per million T cells fell, roughly linearly. TCR beta diversity was tightly associated with the proportion of naive T cells.

J is TRBJ2-3 and V is TRBV5-1; 10 bases line up with TRBD1. Sequencing input: blood. This TCR was sampled from a man aged 30 to 45 in good health. The CDR3: CASSLASGTGVDTQYF. DNA of the CDR3: TGCGCCAGCAGCTTGGCCTCCGGGACAGGGGTAGATACGCAGTATTTT.